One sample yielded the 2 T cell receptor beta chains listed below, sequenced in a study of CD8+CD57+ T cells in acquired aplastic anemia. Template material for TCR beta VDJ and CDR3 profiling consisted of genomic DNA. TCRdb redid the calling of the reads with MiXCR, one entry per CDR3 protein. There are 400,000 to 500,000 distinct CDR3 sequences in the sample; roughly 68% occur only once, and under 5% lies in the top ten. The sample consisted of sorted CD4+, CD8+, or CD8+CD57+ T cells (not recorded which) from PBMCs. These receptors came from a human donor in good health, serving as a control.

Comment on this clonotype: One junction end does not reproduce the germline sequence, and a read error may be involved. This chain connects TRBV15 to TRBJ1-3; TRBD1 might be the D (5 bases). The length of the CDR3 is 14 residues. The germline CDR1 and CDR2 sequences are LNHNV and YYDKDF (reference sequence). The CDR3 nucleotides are TGTGCCACCAGCAGAGATTGGGGGAACACCGGGATAGATTTT. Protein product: CATSRDWGNTGIDF.

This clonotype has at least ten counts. The CDR3 nucleotides read TGTGCCAGCAGCCGAAGTCAGGGGGCAGCTAACTATGGCTACACCTTC. It translates to CASSRSQGAANYGYTF. The chain recombines TRBV12-3 or TRBV12-4 with TRBJ1-2, with TRBD1 identical over 8 bases. This CDR3 has 16 amino acids. J was trimmed by 0 bases and V by 6 bases; bases with no gene match: 9.